This TCR beta chain derives from a study of blood T cell repertoires in COVID-19. Whole-study context: From T cells, B-cell-depleted T cells, or PBMCs came the material, which was cDNA or gDNA.

The germline V gene encodes CDR1 SGHVS and CDR2 FNYEAQ. J lost 6 bases, V lost 1 base, and 7 bases had no gene match. The CDR3 has 16 amino acids. The table came from immunoSEQ multiplex PCR; TCRdb's copy has only in-frame clones and leaves some out. This sample has some 110,000 clones; about 90% occur once, and the top ten carry about 1.9%. Followed over time, Seattle patients had been enrolled while infection was active. The receptor comes from a man aged 50 to 59 with COVID-19, enrolled during active disease. The specimen sequenced was peripheral blood. The chain joins TRBV7-6 to TRBJ2-1; the match to TRBD2 covers 9 bases. The CDR3 DNA sequence: TGTGCCAGCAGCTTAGATGAGCGGGAGGTACCCAATGAGCAGTTCTTC. Its protein product is CASSLDEREVPNEQFF.